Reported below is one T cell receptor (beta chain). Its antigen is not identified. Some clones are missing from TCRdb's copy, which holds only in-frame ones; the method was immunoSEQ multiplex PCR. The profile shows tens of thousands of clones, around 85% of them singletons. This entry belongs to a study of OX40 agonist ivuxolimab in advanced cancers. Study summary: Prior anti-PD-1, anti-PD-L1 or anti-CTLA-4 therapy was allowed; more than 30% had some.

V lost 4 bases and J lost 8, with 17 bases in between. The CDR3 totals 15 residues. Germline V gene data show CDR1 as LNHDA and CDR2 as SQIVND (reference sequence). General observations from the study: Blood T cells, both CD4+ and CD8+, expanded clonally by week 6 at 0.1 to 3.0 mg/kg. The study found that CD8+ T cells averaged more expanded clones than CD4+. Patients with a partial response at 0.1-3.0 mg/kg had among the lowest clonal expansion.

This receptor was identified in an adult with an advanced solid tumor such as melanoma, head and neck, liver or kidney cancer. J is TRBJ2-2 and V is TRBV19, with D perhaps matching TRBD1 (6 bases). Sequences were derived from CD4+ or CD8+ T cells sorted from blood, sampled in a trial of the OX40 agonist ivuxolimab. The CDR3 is CASSKRQADGGELFF. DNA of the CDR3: TGTGCCAGTAGTAAAAGACAGGCCGACGGGGGGGAGCTGTTTTTT. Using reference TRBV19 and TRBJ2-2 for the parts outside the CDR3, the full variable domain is DGGITQSPKYLFRKEGQNVTLSCEQNLNHDAMYWYRQDPGQGLRLIYYSQIVNDFQKGDIAEGYSVSREKKESFPLTVTSAQKNPTAFYLCASSKRQADGGELFFGEGSRLTVL.